Shown below are 27 T cell receptor beta chains from a single sample sequenced in a study of blood T cell repertoires in COVID-19. Assay: immunoSEQ multiplex PCR; the TCRdb copy retains only in-frame clones and omits some. The sample gives fewer than 200,000 clones, 70% to 85% of which show up once; 20% to 25% is in the top ten. Sequencing was performed on peripheral blood. Every receptor here comes from a woman at least 80 years old with acute or convalescent COVID-19.

This chain connects TRBV6-5 to TRBJ2-2; 9 nucleotides agree with TRBD2. Germline CDR1 and CDR2: MNHEY and SVGAGI. J lost 2 bases, V lost 6 bases, and 4 bases had no gene match. This CDR3 is 15 amino acids long. The CDR3 protein is CASRRLAANTGELFF. The CDR3, as DNA: TGTGCCAGCAGACGACTAGCGGCAAACACCGGGGAGCTGTTTTTT.

The genes are TRBV5-1 and TRBJ2-1, with TRBD2 identical over 8 bases. Unmatched junction bases numbered 7, after V lost 4 bases and J lost 4 bases. Germline loops: CDR1 SGHRS, CDR2 YFSETQ. The CDR3 covers 15 residues. The DNA for the CDR3 is TGCGCCAGCAGCACGATTAGCGGGGAATACAATGAGCAGTTCTTC. Residues: CASSTISGEYNEQFF.

This chain connects TRBV2 to TRBJ1-2; TRBD1 is a possible D gene (6 bases). There are 11 residues in the CDR3. Trimming left V 4 bases short and J 10 bases short, with 10 bases between. CDR1 and CDR2 from the germline V gene are SNHLY and FYNNEI. The CDR3 DNA is TGTGCCAGCAGTGCCCACAGGGACTACACCTTC. Amino acid sequence: CASSAHRDYTF.

This clone turned up a few times. V gene TRBV29-1 combines with J gene TRBJ1-1; perhaps TRBD1 as D (6 bases). The CDR3 covers 12 residues. The germline V and J ends were trimmed by 5 bases and 5 bases, with 12 bases remaining between them. Germline V gene sequence: CDR1 SQVTM, CDR2 ANQGSEA. DNA for the CDR3: TGCAGCGTTACCCACAGGGAAACTGAAGCTTTCTTT. Amino acids: CSVTHRETEAFF.

J is TRBJ2-7 and V is TRBV6-6; 13 nucleotides line up with TRBD2. This CDR3 has 15 amino acids. J lost 6 bases, V lost 2 bases, and 4 bases had no gene match. Germline V gene sequence: CDR1 MNHNY, CDR2 SVGAGI (reference sequence). For the CDR3, the DNA is TGTGCCAGCAGTTACGAGACTAGCGGGAGGCTCGAGCAGTACTTC. This encodes CASSYETSGRLEQYF.

The V gene is TRBV2, the J gene TRBJ1-1; 7 bases match TRBD1. The CDR3 loop spans 14 amino acids. Looked up from germline, CDR1 is SNHLY and CDR2 is FYNNEI. Trimming at V came to 5 bases and at J to 4 bases, leaving 7 bases not matched to a gene. CDR3 in amino acids: CASSRQGEGTEAFF. The CDR3 coding sequence is TGTGCCAGCAGTCGACAGGGTGAGGGCACTGAAGCTTTCTTT.

The CDR3 region has the DNA TGCGCCAGCAGCGAACTAGGAGCGGGAGGGACAGATACGCAGTATTTT. Translating it yields CASSELGAGGTDTQYF. The rearrangement uses TRBV4-3 and TRBJ2-3; 10 bases are shared with TRBD2. CDR3 length: 16 amino acids. The ends lost 5 bases at V and 3 bases at J; junction bases unmatched: 8. Germline CDR1 reads LGHNA; CDR2 reads YSLEER.

The V gene is TRBV28, the J gene TRBJ2-1; TRBD2 matches 14 bases. CDR1 is MDHEN, CDR2 SYDVKM, per germline. The CDR3 spans 15 residues. J was trimmed by 9 bases and V by 4 bases; bases with no gene match: 5. CDR3 region: CASSSTSGRATEQFF. Here the CDR3 DNA reads TGTGCCAGCAGTTCGACTAGCGGGAGGGCCACTGAGCAGTTCTTC. Variable domain in full (rest from reference TRBV28 and TRBJ2-1): DVKVTQSSRYLVKRTGEKVFLECVQDMDHENMFWYRQDPGLGLRLIYFSYDVKMKEKGDIPEGYSVSREKKERFSLILESASTNQTSMYLCASSSTSGRATEQFFGPGTRLTVL.

This sequence joins TRBV7-2 and TRBJ2-2; 7 bases line up with TRBD1. Trimming removed 3 bases from V and 5 bases from J; junction bases left unmatched: 3. CDR1 is SGHTA and CDR2 is FQGNSA in the germline V gene. CDR3 length equals 14 residues. The CDR3 DNA follows: TGTGCCAGCAGCTTTTCGACAGGGACCGGGGAGCTGTTTTTT. Its protein product is CASSFSTGTGELFF.

The chain uses TRBV5-1 and TRBJ2-2; no definite D call. Deletions cut 4 bases from V and 7 bases from J, with 11 bases between. Germline-derived CDR1 and CDR2 are SGHRS and YFSETQ. The CDR3 extends over 13 amino acids. CDR3 bases: TGCGCCAGCAGCCCGGGTCCTGGCGGGGAGCTGTTTTTT. Translated: CASSPGPGGELFF.

The rearrangement uses TRBV5-4 and TRBJ2-2; no firm D call. This CDR3 is 12 amino acids long. From germline, CDR1 is SGHNT and CDR2 YYREEE (reference sequence). Trimming stripped 1 base from V and 6 bases from J, with 4 bases between. CDR3: CASSLLSGELFF. In DNA form, the CDR3 reads TGTGCCAGCAGCTTGCTATCCGGGGAGCTGTTTTTT. Using reference TRBV5-4 and TRBJ2-2 for the parts outside the CDR3, the full variable domain is ETGVTQSPTHLIKTRGQQVTLRCSSQSGHNTVSWYQQALGQGPQFIFQYYREEENGRGNFPPRFSGLQFPNYSSELNVNALELDDSALYLCASSLLSGELFFGEGSRLTVL.

The rearrangement uses TRBV3-1 (or the pseudogene TRBV3-2) and TRBJ1-2, with D unresolved. This CDR3 is built from 13 residues. Trimming removed 1 base at V and 8 bases at J, with 11 bases between. Germline loops: CDR1 LGHDT, CDR2 YNNKEL (reference sequence). CDR3 in amino acids: CASSQGRVTGYTF. The CDR3 nucleotides read TGTGCCAGCAGCCAAGGGAGGGTAACCGGCTACACCTTC.

J is TRBJ2-7 and V is TRBV7-7, with 9 bases matching TRBD1. The ends lost 5 bases at V and 4 bases at J; junction bases unmatched: 3. Per germline, CDR1 SSHAT and CDR2 FNYEAQ (reference sequence). The CDR3 has 13 residues. The CDR3 reads CASSTGQGYEQYF. The CDR3 bases are TGTGCCAGCAGCACGGGACAGGGTTACGAGCAGTACTTC. Filled out from reference TRBV7-7 and TRBJ2-7, the complete variable domain reads GAGVSQSPRYKVTKRGQDVTLRCDPISSHATLYWYQQALGQGPEFLTYFNYEAQPDKSGLPSDRFSAERPEGSISTLTIQRTEQRDSAMYRCASSTGQGYEQYFGPGTRLTVT.

Notes on this clone: Other DNA sequences in this specimen translate into the identical CDR3. The J gene is TRBJ1-1, the V gene TRBV5-1, with TRBD1 as a possible D gene (5 bases). Trimming left V 0 bases short and J 1 base short, with 7 bases between. The CDR3 is 14 residues long. Germline CDR1 reads SGHRS; CDR2 reads YFSETQ. DNA for the CDR3: TGCGCCAGCAGCTTGGGGGGCCAGAACACTGAAGCTTTCTTT. This encodes CASSLGGQNTEAFF.

This chain uses TRBV6-5 with TRBJ1-2; D is ambiguous. CDR1 and CDR2 from the germline V gene are MNHEY and SVGAGI. The CDR3 has 14 residues. The V and J ends lost 7 bases and 5 bases respectively, with 17 bases between them. In DNA, the CDR3 is TGTGCCAGCACCTTCACCCGACTATCTTATGGCTACACCTTC. Translated, it gives CASTFTRLSYGYTF.

The CDR3 bases are TGCGCCAGCCTCGATGACATATCCTACGAGCAGTACTTC. Its protein product is CASLDDISYEQYF. J is TRBJ2-7 and V is TRBV5-1; D remains ambiguous. Germline V gene lookup returns CDR1 SGHRS and CDR2 YFSETQ. Trimming shortened V by 7 bases and J by 1 base, and 12 bases separated the two germline ends. This CDR3 comprises 13 residues. Full variable domain (outside the CDR3, taken from reference TRBV5-1 and TRBJ2-7): KAGVTQTPRYLIKTRGQQVTLSCSPISGHRSVSWYQQTPGQGLQFLFEYFSETQRNKGNFPGRFSGRQFSNSRSEMNVSTLELGDSALYLCASLDDISYEQYFGPGTRLTVT.

The rearrangement links TRBV19 to TRBJ2-7; 11 bases are a match to TRBD2. This CDR3 contains 14 residues. Trimming removed 5 bases from V and 2 bases from J; junction bases left unmatched: 2. Per germline, CDR1 LNHDA and CDR2 SQIVND (reference sequence). In DNA, the CDR3 is TGTGCCAGTAGTTTAGCGGGAGGGCCCTACGAGCAGTACTTC. Residues: CASSLAGGPYEQYF.

The chain employs TRBV12-5 and TRBJ1-1; 10 bases match TRBD1. This CDR3 has 14 residues. Germline CDR1 reads LGHNT; CDR2 reads FRNRAP. After removal of 7 bases from V and 8 bases from J, the junction contained 10 bases not matched to a gene. Here the CDR3 reads CASAQDRGRTEAFF. For the CDR3, the DNA is TGTGCTAGTGCCCAAGACAGGGGGCGGACAGAAGCTTTCTTT.

V gene TRBV11-2 combines with J gene TRBJ1-2; a possible D gene is TRBD1 (5 bases). V lost 6 bases, J lost 2 bases, and 10 bases lay in between. The CDR3 length is 13 residues. Germline V gives CDR1 SGHAT, CDR2 FQNNGV. The DNA for the CDR3 is TGTGCCAGCAGTACAACAGGAAACTATGGCTACACCTTC. This codes for CASSTTGNYGYTF.

J is TRBJ2-3 and V is TRBV9; D is possibly TRBD1 (6 bases). The ends were cut back, 3 bases at V and 9 bases at J, with 11 bases in the middle. The CDR3 spans 12 residues. Per germline, CDR1 SGDLS and CDR2 YYNGEE. CDR3 region: CASSGPGVTQYF. The CDR3 DNA reads TGTGCCAGCAGCGGCCCAGGGGTAACGCAGTATTTT.

In its sample, this clone was seen a few times. This rearrangement joins TRBV19 to TRBJ2-1; a weak D match, TRBD2 (5 bases). Germline CDR1 is LNHDA and CDR2 is SQIVND (reference sequence). The CDR3 is 16 amino acids. The V end lost 4 bases, the J end lost 4 bases, and 17 bases lay between the germline ends. CDR3 amino acids: CASSTLRSGDYNEQFF. CDR3 DNA sequence: TGTGCCAGTAGTACCCTTCGATCCGGGGATTACAATGAGCAGTTCTTC.

A note on this clone: Other DNA sequences of this sample code for an identical CDR3. The chain uses TRBV5-1 and TRBJ2-5, with TRBD2 as a possible D gene (7 bases). The ends were cut back, 5 bases at V and 2 bases at J, with 16 bases in the middle. From germline, CDR1 is SGHRS and CDR2 YFSETQ. The CDR3 is 15 amino acids. The DNA of the CDR3 is TGCGCCAGCAGTAGGGGGAGGGCCGGACAAGAGACCCAGTACTTC. Translated, it gives CASSRGRAGQETQYF.

The chain combines TRBV7-2 with TRBJ2-7; 11 nucleotides align to TRBD2. Germline V gene lookup returns CDR1 SGHTA and CDR2 FQGNSA. The CDR3 extends over 18 amino acids. V lost 1 base and J lost 0; bases outside the gene matches: 8. Here the CDR3 reads CASSLVLAGASTSYEQYF. The DNA of the CDR3 is TGTGCCAGCAGCTTAGTACTAGCGGGGGCAAGTACCTCCTACGAGCAGTACTTC.

The chain joins TRBV11-2 to TRBJ2-1; a weak D match, TRBD1 (6 bases). V was clipped by 5 bases and J by 8 bases, with 10 bases between them. Germline V gene lookup returns CDR1 SGHAT and CDR2 FQNNGV. This CDR3 has 12 amino acids. The DNA for the CDR3 is TGTGCCAGCAGCCCAAACAGGGATGAGCAGTTCTTC. It yields the protein CASSPNRDEQFF.

The J gene is TRBJ1-2, the V gene TRBV28; 8 bases align to TRBD1. This CDR3 has 15 amino acids. V lost 5 bases to trimming and J lost 5 bases; unmatched junction nucleotides: 10. CDR1 and CDR2 (germline): MDHEN, SYDVKM. The CDR3 loop reads CASSPGDRRGYGYTF. The CDR3 coding sequence is TGTGCCAGCAGTCCCGGGGACAGGCGGGGATATGGCTACACCTTC.

This clone has just a few counts. V and J are TRBV7-9 and TRBJ1-2, with unresolved D. Trimming took 1 base from V and 7 from J, leaving 4 bases between them. CDR3 length: 11 residues. Germline V gene sequence: CDR1 SEHNR, CDR2 FQNEAQ (reference sequence). CDR3 sequence: CASSLDLGYTF. The CDR3 DNA follows: TGTGCCAGCAGCTTAGATCTTGGCTACACCTTC. The full variable domain, in which reference TRBV7-9 and TRBJ1-2 provide the parts outside the CDR3, is DTGVSQNPRHKITKRGQNVTFRCDPISEHNRLYWYRQTLGQGPEFLTYFQNEAQLEKSRLLSDRFSAERPKGSFSTLEIQRTEQGDSAMYLCASSLDLGYTFGSGTRLTVV.

This clone was found once. The J gene is TRBJ2-5, the V gene TRBV9, with 8 bases lining up with TRBD2. Germline CDR1 reads SGDLS; CDR2 reads YYNGEE. The trim removed 3 bases at V and 1 base at J, leaving 11 bases unmatched. CDR3 length: 17 residues. The CDR3 coding sequence is TGTGCCAGCAGCGGGGGTAGCGGGGAGGGCCTCCAAGAGACCCAGTACTTC. Translated, it gives CASSGGSGEGLQETQYF.